A single sample is the source of the 24 T cell receptor beta chains below, sequenced in a study of OX40 agonist ivuxolimab in advanced cancers. Produced via immunoSEQ multiplex PCR; TCRdb's table is partial and in-frame only. The sample shows about 79,000 clones, 90% of them seen only once. The sample in question was CD4+ or CD8+ T cells sorted from blood, obtained in a trial of the OX40 agonist ivuxolimab. These receptors were obtained from an adult with an advanced solid tumor such as melanoma, head and neck, liver or kidney cancer.

V and J are TRBV6-5 and TRBJ1-1; the D gene is possibly TRBD1 (6 bases). This CDR3 comprises 14 residues. In germline, CDR1 is MNHEY, CDR2 SVGAGI. Trimming removed 5 bases at V and 1 base at J, with 11 bases between. CDR3 sequence: CASSRSDRNTEAFF. The DNA for the CDR3 is TGTGCCAGCAGTCGCTCGGACAGGAACACTGAAGCTTTCTTT.

The chain employs TRBV10-2 and TRBJ1-5; D gene uncertain. This CDR3 is built from 16 residues. V was shortened by 0 bases and J by 3 bases, with 12 bases between the two germline ends. The germline V gene encodes CDR1 WSHSY and CDR2 SAAADI. CDR3: CASSESKGQHNQPQHF. CDR3 DNA: TGCGCCAGCAGTGAGTCGAAAGGCCAGCACAATCAGCCCCAGCATTTT.

The chain employs TRBV14 and TRBJ2-5; a possible D gene is TRBD1 (6 bases). The CDR3 has 18 residues. Deletions cut 1 base from V and 4 bases from J, with 22 bases between. The germline CDR1 and CDR2 sequences are SGHDN and FVKESK. The CDR3, as DNA: TGTGCCAGCAGCCAAGTCCCCAGGGGCTGGTATTGGGTAGAGACCCAGTACTTC. Amino acids: CASSQVPRGWYWVETQYF.

Worth noting for this clone: One end of the junction fails to match germline, which may point to a read error. The chain has TRBV7-9 and TRBJ1-2, with D perhaps matching TRBD1 (5 bases). Germline-derived CDR1 and CDR2 are SEHNR and FQNEAQ (reference sequence). CDR3 length: 12 residues. CDR3 amino acids: CASSLDTGLGIF. The CDR3 DNA is TGTGCCAGCAGCCTTGATACAGGACTCGGAATTTTC.

Only one count was recorded for this clone. The chain carries TRBV11-2 and TRBJ2-7; D remains ambiguous. V lost 1 base, J lost 6 bases, and 10 bases lay in between. Germline CDR1 reads SGHAT; CDR2 reads FQNNGV. The CDR3 has 13 amino acids. The CDR3 bases are TGTGCCAGCAGCTTAGTTGGGGTTGGCGAGCAGTACGTC. Translating gives CASSLVGVGEQYV.

As DNA, the CDR3 is TGTGCCAGCAGCCAAGTAGGGGTTATAGATACGCAGTATTTT. As protein: CASSQVGVIDTQYF. The genes are TRBV14 and TRBJ2-3, with D possibly TRBD1 on 5 matching bases. The CDR3 contains 14 residues. In germline, CDR1 is SGHDN, CDR2 FVKESK. With 1 base removed from V and 5 bases from J, the gap between germline ends came to 10 bases.

This rearrangement joins TRBV7-9 to TRBJ2-4; D is unresolved. The V end was cut by 0 bases, the J end by 0 bases, with 6 bases between. Germline loops: CDR1 SEHNR, CDR2 FQNEAQ (reference sequence). The CDR3 consists of 15 residues. The CDR3 DNA is TGTGCCAGCAGCTTAGCCCTGGCAGCCAAAAACATTCAGTACTTC. Its translation is CASSLALAAKNIQYF.

In this sample, this clone turned up once. The J gene is TRBJ1-2, the V gene TRBV28; D gene unclear. The CDR3 is made up of 13 amino acids. The V end lost 5 bases, the J end lost 5 bases, and 12 bases lay between the germline ends. Germline V CDR1 and CDR2: MDHEN, SYDVKM. CDR3 in DNA: TGTGCCAGCAGTCCCGGAGGGTATTATGGCTACACCTTC. Residues: CASSPGGYYGYTF.

V and J are TRBV27 and TRBJ1-1; maybe TRBD1 (5 bases). The V gene lost 5 bases and the J gene lost 5 bases, with 15 bases spanning the gap. CDR3 length equals 14 residues. Looked up from germline, CDR1 is MNHEY and CDR2 is SMNVEV (reference sequence). DNA for the CDR3: TGTGCCAGCAGTGCGCAGGGACGTAGGACTGAAGCTTTCTTT. As protein: CASSAQGRRTEAFF.

The V gene is TRBV6-5, the J gene TRBJ2-1; 9 nucleotides agree with TRBD1. The V gene end was trimmed by 7 bases and the J gene end by 8 bases; junction bases not matched to a gene: 12. The length of the CDR3 is 15 residues. Germline CDR1 MNHEY, CDR2 SVGAGI. The CDR3 DNA is TGTGCCAGCACGGAAGCCGGGACAGGGACCGATGAGCAGTTCTTC. This translates into CASTEAGTGTDEQFF.

V is TRBV25-1 and J is TRBJ1-1; D ambiguous. Germline V gene data show CDR1 as MGHDK and CDR2 as SYGVNS. V lost 7 bases and J lost 0, with 6 bases in between. CDR3 length: 12 amino acids. CDR3 amino acids: CASKGLNTEAFF. The CDR3 DNA sequence: TGTGCCAGCAAGGGTCTGAACACTGAAGCTTTCTTT.

The chain recombines TRBV5-1 with TRBJ2-1, with D hard to call. Trimming took off 0 bases at V and 6 bases at J, with 4 bases between the two ends. Germline V gene data show CDR1 as SGHRS and CDR2 as YFSETQ. The length of the CDR3 is 12 residues. CDR3 loop: CASSLDTNEQFF. The CDR3 DNA follows: TGCGCCAGCAGCTTGGACACCAATGAGCAGTTCTTC.

The chain is built from TRBV20-1 and TRBJ2-7; D remains ambiguous. The CDR3 is made up of 11 amino acids. The V gene lost 1 base and the J gene lost 6 bases, with 7 bases spanning the gap. Per germline, CDR1 DFQATT and CDR2 SNEGSKA (reference sequence). CDR3 in DNA: TGCAGTGCTAGAGGAAAACTCGAGCAGTACGTC. This codes for CSARGKLEQYV.

The rearrangement joins TRBV28 to TRBJ1-5, with 7 positions matching TRBD1. Germline trimming cut 1 base from V and 2 bases from J; bases unmatched to any gene: 11. Per germline, CDR1 MDHEN and CDR2 SYDVKM. The CDR3 is 18 amino acids. This chain's CDR3 is CASSLYQGVYGGNQPQHF. In nucleotides, the CDR3 is TGTGCCAGCAGTTTATATCAGGGGGTTTATGGGGGCAATCAGCCCCAGCATTTT.

J is TRBJ2-3 and V is TRBV5-1; D possibly matches TRBD1 or TRBD2 (6 bases each). Germline V gives CDR1 SGHRS, CDR2 YFSETQ. V lost 2 bases and J 2 bases, leaving 12 bases between the germline ends. This CDR3 region has 15 residues. In nucleotides, the CDR3 is TGCGCCAGCAGCTTCGGGGGCGCTCACACAGATACGCAGTATTTT. Protein sequence: CASSFGGAHTDTQYF.

V usage is TRBV5-1 and J usage is TRBJ2-2; D possibly corresponds to TRBD1 (6 bases). The V end lost 4 bases, the J end lost 4 bases, and 14 bases lay between the germline ends. This CDR3 has 15 residues. Per germline, CDR1 SGHRS and CDR2 YFSETQ. CDR3 loop: CASSRTAAPTGELFF. CDR3 coding DNA: TGCGCCAGCAGCCGGACAGCCGCCCCCACCGGGGAGCTGTTTTTT. The full variable domain, rest sourced from reference TRBV5-1 and TRBJ2-2, is KAGVTQTPRYLIKTRGQQVTLSCSPISGHRSVSWYQQTPGQGLQFLFEYFSETQRNKGNFPGRFSGRQFSNSRSEMNVSTLELGDSALYLCASSRTAAPTGELFFGEGSRLTVL.

This chain uses TRBV5-1 with TRBJ1-2; no definite D call. V dropped 6 bases and J dropped 6 bases, with 15 bases sitting between them. This CDR3 region has 13 residues. Per the germline V gene, CDR1 is SGHRS and CDR2 is YFSETQ. In nucleotides, the CDR3 is TGCGCCAGCACCCTCAACACGGGAGATGGCTACACCTTC. Its protein product is CASTLNTGDGYTF.

The chain carries TRBV6-6 and TRBJ1-2; 7 bases match TRBD1. Germline values: CDR1 MNHNY, CDR2 SVGAGI (reference sequence). The V and J ends lost 6 bases and 1 base, in that order; junction bases with no gene match: 8. This CDR3 has 15 amino acids. Here the CDR3 DNA reads TGTGCCAGCAGACAACGAACAGGGGTTAACTATGGCTACACCTTC. It specifies CASRQRTGVNYGYTF.

This clone has only a few counts. The chain employs TRBV13 and TRBJ1-5, with 8 bases that match TRBD1. The CDR3 is made up of 13 amino acids. J lost 5 bases, V lost 5 bases, and 2 bases had no gene match. Germline assignment: CDR1 PRHDT and CDR2 FYEKMQ (reference sequence). This CDR3 is CASSQGADQPQHF. CDR3 bases: TGTGCCAGCAGCCAGGGGGCCGATCAGCCCCAGCATTTT.

This clone was seen only once. The chain joins TRBV11-1 to TRBJ2-3, with 8 positions matching TRBD2. This CDR3 contains 16 residues. CDR1 is SGHAT and CDR2 is FQDESV in the germline V gene (reference sequence). Losses at the gene ends were 2 bases for V and 0 bases for J; bases not matched to a gene: 4. The CDR3 bases are TGTGCCAGCAGCTTACGTAGCGGGGAAAGCACAGATACGCAGTATTTT. It is translated as CASSLRSGESTDTQYF.

The chain employs TRBV2 and TRBJ1-1; D remains ambiguous. This CDR3 is built from 15 residues. CDR1 SNHLY and CDR2 FYNNEI come from the germline V gene. V was pared by 0 bases and J by 0 bases, with 8 bases between. The CDR3 DNA reads as TGTGCCAGCAGTGAAGCGAAGGTCCTGAACACTGAAGCTTTCTTT. Translating it yields CASSEAKVLNTEAFF.

This chain links TRBV5-1 with TRBJ1-4, with 8 bases matching TRBD1. Unmatched junction bases numbered 7, after V lost 2 bases and J lost 7 bases. The CDR3 is made up of 15 amino acids. Per germline, CDR1 SGHRS and CDR2 YFSETQ. The chain's CDR3 is CASSLRTGFGEKLFF. The DNA for the CDR3 is TGCGCCAGCAGCTTAAGGACAGGGTTCGGTGAAAAACTGTTTTTT.

The J gene is TRBJ2-2, the V gene TRBV7-8; the match to TRBD1 covers 7 bases. CDR1 is SGHVS and CDR2 is FQNEAQ in the germline V gene. CDR3 length: 17 residues. The V and J ends lost 7 bases and 3 bases, in that order; junction bases with no gene match: 14. CDR3 DNA sequence: TGTGCCAGCACCCCTATATTAAGGGGGCGATACACCGGGGAGCTGTTTTTT. Amino acid sequence: CASTPILRGRYTGELFF.

This chain joins TRBV5-1 and TRBJ1-4, with TRBD1 matching over 7 bases. CDR1 and CDR2 from the germline V gene are SGHRS and YFSETQ. V lost 2 bases, J lost 0 bases, and 7 bases stayed unmatched. This CDR3 has 17 residues. CDR3 region: CASSLTAGGSTNEKLFF. Written as DNA, the CDR3 is TGCGCCAGCAGCTTAACCGCAGGGGGTTCAACTAATGAAAAACTGTTTTTT.